This record looks at one TCR beta chain sequence and its context. Its antigen is still unknown. An end of the junction does not agree with germline; a read error may underlie this. The data originate from a study of cytomegalovirus exposure and HLA in healthy donors. Points from the study as a whole: As was reported, the classifier diagnosed cytomegalovirus status with high specificity and sensitivity. The authors listed 150 to 200 TCR beta chains as cytomegalovirus-associated. As a later analysis showed, a missense DCLRE1C variant was linked to trimming of TCR beta V- and J-genes.

Germline CDR1 reads SEHNR; CDR2 reads FQNEAQ (reference sequence). This CDR3 is built from 13 residues. The PCR contained 60 Vbeta and 13 Jbeta primers. The data were produced by immunoSEQ multiplex PCR, yet TCRdb's version contains in-frame clones alone and is incomplete. The table has approximately 170,000 clones, 55% to 65% seen once. The sequencing sample was made of PBMCs. This TCR was sampled from a man aged 40-55 years in good health and CMV-seronegative. This rearrangement joins TRBV7-9 to TRBJ2-7; the D is unclear. CDR3 sequence (DNA): TGTTCCAGCAGCTCCAGGCTACCTAACGAGCAGTACTTC. Its protein product is CSSSSRLPNEQYF.